This T cell receptor (beta chain) was sequenced in a study of blood T cell repertoires in COVID-19. V lost 5 bases and J lost 3, with 20 bases in between. CDR1 is LNHDA, CDR2 SQIVND, per germline (reference sequence). This CDR3 is built from 17 residues. Using immunoSEQ multiplex PCR, the repertoire was profiled, and TCRdb retains in-frame clones only, with some absent. The data contain hundreds of thousands of clones, around nine tenths of them singletons. This rearrangement joins TRBV19 to TRBJ1-5, with D possibly matching TRBD1 (6 bases). This TCR derives from a woman in her twenties or thirties who had recovered from COVID-19. What was sequenced was PBMCs or T cells enriched from blood (not recorded which). The CDR3 nucleotides are TGTGCCAGTAGTCCCGACTCCTCCAGGGGATACAATCAGCCCCAGCATTTT. Its protein product is CASSPDSSRGYNQPQHF.